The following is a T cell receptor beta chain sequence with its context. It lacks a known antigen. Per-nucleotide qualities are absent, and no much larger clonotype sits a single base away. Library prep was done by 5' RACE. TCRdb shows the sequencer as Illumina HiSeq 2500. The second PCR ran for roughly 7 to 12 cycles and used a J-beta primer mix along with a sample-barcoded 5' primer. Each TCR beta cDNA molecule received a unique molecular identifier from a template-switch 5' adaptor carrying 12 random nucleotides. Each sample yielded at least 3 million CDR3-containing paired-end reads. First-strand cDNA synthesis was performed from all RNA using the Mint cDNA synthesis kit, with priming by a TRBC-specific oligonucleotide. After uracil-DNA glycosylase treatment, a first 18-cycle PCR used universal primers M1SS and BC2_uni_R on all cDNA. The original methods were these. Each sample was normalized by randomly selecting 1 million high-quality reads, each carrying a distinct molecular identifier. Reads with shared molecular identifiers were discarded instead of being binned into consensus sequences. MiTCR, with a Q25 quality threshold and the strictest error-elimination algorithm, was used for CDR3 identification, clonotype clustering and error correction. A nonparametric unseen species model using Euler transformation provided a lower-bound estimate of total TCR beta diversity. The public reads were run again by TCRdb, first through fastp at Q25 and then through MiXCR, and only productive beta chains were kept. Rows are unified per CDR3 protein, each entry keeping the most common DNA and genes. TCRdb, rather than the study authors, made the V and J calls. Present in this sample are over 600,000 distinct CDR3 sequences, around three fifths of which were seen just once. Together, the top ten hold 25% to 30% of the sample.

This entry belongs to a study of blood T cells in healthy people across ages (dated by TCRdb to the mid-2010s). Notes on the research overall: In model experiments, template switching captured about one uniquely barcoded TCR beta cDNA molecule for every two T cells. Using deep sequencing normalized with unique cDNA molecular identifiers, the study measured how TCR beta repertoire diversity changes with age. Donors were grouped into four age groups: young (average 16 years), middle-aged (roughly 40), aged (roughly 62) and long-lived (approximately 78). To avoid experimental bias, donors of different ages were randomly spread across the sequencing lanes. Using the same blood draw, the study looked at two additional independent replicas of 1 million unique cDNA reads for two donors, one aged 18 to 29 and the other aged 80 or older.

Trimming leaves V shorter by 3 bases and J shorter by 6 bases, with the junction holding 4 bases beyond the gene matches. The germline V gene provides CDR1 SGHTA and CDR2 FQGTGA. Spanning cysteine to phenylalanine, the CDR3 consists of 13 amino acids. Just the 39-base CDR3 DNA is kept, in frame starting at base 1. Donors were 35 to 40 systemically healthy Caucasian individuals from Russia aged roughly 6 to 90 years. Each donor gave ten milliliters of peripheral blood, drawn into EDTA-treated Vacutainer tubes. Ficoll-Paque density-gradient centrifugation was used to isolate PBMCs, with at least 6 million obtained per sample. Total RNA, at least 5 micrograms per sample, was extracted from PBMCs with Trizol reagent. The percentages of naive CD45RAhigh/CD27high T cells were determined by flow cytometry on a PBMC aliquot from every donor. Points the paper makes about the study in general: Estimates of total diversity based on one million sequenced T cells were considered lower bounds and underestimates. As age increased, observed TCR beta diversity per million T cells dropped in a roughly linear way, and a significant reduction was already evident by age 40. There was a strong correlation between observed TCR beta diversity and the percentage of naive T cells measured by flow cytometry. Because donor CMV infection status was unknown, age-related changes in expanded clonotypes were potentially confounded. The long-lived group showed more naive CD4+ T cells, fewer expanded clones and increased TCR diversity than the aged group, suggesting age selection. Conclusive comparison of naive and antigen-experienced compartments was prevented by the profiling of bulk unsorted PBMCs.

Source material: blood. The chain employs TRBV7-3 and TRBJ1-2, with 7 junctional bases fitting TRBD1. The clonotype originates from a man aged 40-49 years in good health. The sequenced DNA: TGTGCCAGCAGCTTCTTCCAGGGGGATGGCTACACCTTC. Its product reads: CASSFFQGDGYTF.